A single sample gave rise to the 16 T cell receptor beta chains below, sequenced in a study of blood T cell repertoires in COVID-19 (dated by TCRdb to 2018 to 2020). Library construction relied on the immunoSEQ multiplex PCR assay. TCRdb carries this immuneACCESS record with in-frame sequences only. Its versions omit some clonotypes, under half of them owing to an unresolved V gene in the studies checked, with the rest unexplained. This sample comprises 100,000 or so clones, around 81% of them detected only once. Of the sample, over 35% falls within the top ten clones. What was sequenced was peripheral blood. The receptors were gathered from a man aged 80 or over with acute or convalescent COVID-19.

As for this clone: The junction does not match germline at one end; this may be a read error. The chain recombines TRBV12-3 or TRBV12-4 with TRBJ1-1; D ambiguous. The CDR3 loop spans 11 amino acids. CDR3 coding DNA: TGTGCCAGCAGTTTCTCTTACAGCAGTGAATTT. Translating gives CASSFSYSSEF.

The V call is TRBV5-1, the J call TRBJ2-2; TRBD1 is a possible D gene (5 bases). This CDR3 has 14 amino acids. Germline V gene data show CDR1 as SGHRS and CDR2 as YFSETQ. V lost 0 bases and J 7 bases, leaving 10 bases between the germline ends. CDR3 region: CASSLDPGNGELFF. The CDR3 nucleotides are TGCGCCAGCAGCTTGGACCCAGGGAACGGGGAGCTGTTTTTT.

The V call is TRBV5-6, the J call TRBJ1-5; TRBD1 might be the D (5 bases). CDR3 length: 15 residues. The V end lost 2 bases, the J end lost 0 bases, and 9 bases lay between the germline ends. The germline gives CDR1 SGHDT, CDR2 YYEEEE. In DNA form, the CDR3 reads TGTGCCAGCAGCTTTGGGGGGTATAGCAATCAGCCCCAGCATTTT. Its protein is CASSFGGYSNQPQHF. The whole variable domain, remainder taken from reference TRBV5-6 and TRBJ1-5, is DAGVTQSPTHLIKTRGQQVTLRCSPKSGHDTVSWYQQALGQGPQFIFQYYEEEERQRGNFPDRFSGHQFPNYSSELNVNALLLGDSALYLCASSFGGYSNQPQHFGDGTRLSIL.

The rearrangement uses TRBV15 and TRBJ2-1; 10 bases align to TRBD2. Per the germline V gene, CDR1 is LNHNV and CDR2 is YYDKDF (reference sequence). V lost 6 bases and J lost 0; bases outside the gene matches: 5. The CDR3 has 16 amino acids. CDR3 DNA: TGTGCCACCAGAATAGCGGGAGGTGCCTCCTACAATGAGCAGTTCTTC. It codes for CATRIAGGASYNEQFF.

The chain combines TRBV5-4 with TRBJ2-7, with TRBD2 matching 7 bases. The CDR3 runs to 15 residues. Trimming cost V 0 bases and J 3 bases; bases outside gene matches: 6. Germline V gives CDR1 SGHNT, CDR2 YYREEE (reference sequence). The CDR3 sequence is CASSLGGDYLYEQYF. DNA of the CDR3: TGTGCCAGCAGCTTGGGTGGGGACTACCTCTACGAGCAGTACTTC.

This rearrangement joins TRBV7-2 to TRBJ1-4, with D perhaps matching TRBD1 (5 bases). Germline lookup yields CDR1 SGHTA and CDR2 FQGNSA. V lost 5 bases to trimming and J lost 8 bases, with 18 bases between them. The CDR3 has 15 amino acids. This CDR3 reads CASSRQGGVGEKLFF. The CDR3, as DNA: TGTGCCAGCAGCCGCCAGGGAGGAGTGGGGGAAAAACTGTTTTTT. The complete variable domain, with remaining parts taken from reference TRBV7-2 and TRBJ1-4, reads GAGVSQSPSNKVTEKGKDVELRCDPISGHTALYWYRQSLGQGLEFLIYFQGNSAPDKSGLPSDRFSAERTGGSVSTLTIQRTQQEDSAVYLCASSRQGGVGEKLFFGSGTQLSVL.

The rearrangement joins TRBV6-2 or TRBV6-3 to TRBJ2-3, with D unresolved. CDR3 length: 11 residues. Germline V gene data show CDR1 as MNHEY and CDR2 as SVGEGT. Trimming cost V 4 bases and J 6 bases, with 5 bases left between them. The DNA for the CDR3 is TGTGCCAGCAGTTTCCCTGATACGCAGTATTTT. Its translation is CASSFPDTQYF.

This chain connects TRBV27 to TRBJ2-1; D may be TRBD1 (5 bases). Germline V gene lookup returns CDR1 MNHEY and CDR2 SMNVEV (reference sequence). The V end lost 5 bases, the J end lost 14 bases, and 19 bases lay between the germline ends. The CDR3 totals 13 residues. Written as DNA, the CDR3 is TGTGCCAGCAGTCGATACCGGGCTTCCAGGGAGTTCTTC. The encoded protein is CASSRYRASREFF.

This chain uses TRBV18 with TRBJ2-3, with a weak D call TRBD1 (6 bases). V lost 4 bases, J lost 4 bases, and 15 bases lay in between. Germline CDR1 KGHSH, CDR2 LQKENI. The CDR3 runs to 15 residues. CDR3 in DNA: TGTGCCAGCTCACAGGCTACAGGGCGAGCAGATACGCAGTATTTT. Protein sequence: CASSQATGRADTQYF.

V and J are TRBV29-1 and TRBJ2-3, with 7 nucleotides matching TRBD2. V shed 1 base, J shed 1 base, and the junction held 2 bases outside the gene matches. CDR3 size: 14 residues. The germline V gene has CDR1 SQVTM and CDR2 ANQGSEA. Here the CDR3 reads CSVEGTSGTDTQYF. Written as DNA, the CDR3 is TGCAGCGTTGAAGGGACTAGTGGCACAGATACGCAGTATTTT.

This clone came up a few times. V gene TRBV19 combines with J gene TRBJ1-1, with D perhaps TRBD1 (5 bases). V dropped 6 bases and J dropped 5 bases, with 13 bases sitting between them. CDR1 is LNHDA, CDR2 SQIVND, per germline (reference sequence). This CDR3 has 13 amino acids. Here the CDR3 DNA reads TGTGCCAGTAGAGCAGGGATCCCAACTGAAGCTTTCTTT. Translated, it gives CASRAGIPTEAFF.

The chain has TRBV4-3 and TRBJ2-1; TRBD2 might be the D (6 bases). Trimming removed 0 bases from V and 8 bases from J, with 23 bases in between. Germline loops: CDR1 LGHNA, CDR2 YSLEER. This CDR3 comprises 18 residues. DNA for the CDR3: TGCGCCAGCAGCCAAGAGAGGTCAGGTAGCGGAATAATCTATGAGCAGTTCTTC. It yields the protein CASSQERSGSGIIYEQFF.

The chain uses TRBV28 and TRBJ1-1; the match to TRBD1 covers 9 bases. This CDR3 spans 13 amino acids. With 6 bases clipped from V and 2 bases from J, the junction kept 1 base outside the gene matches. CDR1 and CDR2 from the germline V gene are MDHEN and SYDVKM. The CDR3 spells CASRTGGNTEAFF. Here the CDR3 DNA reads TGTGCCAGCAGAACAGGGGGCAACACTGAAGCTTTCTTT.

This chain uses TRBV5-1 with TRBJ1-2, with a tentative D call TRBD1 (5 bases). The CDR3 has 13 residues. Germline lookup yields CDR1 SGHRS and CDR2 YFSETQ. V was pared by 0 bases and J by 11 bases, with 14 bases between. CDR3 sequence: CASSLGGGGRYTF. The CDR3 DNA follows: TGCGCCAGCAGCTTGGGAGGCGGGGGACGTTACACCTTC.

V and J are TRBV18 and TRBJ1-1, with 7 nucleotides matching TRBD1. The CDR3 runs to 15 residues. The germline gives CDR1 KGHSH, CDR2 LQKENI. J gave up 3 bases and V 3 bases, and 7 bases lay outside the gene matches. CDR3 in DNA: TGTGCCAGCTCACCCGACAGGGAAAGGCACACTGAAGCTTTCTTT. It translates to CASSPDRERHTEAFF.

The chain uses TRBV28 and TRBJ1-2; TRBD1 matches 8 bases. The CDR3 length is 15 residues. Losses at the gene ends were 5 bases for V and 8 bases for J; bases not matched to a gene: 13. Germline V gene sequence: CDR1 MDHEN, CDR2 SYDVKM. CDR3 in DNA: TGTGCCAGCAGTGACCCGGGACAGGCCACTTTCGGCTACACCTTC. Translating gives CASSDPGQATFGYTF.